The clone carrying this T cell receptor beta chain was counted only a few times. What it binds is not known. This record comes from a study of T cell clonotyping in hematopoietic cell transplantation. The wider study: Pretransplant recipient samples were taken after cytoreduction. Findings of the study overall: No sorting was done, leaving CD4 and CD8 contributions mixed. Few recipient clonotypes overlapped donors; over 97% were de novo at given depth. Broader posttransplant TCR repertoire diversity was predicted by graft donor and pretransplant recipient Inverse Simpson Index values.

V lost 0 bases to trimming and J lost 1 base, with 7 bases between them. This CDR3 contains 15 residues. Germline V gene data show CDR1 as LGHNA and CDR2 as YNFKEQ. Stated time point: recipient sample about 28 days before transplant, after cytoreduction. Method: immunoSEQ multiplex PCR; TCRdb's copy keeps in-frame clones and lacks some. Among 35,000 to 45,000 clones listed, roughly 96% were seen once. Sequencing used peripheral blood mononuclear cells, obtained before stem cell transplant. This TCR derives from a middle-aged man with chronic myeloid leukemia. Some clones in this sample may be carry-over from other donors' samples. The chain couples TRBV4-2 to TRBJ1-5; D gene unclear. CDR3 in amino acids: CASSQDLTSNQPQHF. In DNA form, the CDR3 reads TGTGCCAGCAGCCAAGATCTTACGAGCAATCAGCCCCAGCATTTT.